The present entry profiles one TCR beta chain with its context. The record originates from a study of blood T cell repertoires in COVID-19. Across the study: Both acute and convalescent COVID-19 samples were obtained from the United States, Italy and Spain. From T cells, B-cell-depleted T cells, or PBMCs came the material, which was cDNA or gDNA.

The CDR3 is 14 residues long. CDR1 is SNHLY, CDR2 FYNNEI, per germline. Trimming took 6 bases from V and 1 from J, leaving 12 bases between them. Only in-frame clones appear in the TCRdb table, and some are missing; sequencing was by immunoSEQ multiplex PCR. Counted here are 20,000 to 30,000 clones, 75% to 85% occurring once; the ten biggest clones make up about 2.5%. The sequencing sample was made of peripheral blood. The chain is built from TRBV2 and TRBJ1-1; no definite D call. The TCR sequence derives from a woman between 65 and 79 years old with COVID-19, enrolled during active disease. The CDR3, as DNA: TGTGCCAGCAGCGGCTTGGGAGCGAACACTGAAGCTTTCTTT. This encodes CASSGLGANTEAFF.